A selection of T cell receptor beta chains follows, all from one sample in a study of cytomegalovirus exposure and HLA in healthy donors. Clones were read by immunoSEQ multiplex PCR, and TCRdb kept only the in-frame ones, dropping some. The data hold around 150,000 clones, with approximately 80% observed a single time. The material sequenced was PBMCs. These receptors were taken from a man aged 35-49 years in good health and CMV-seronegative. The CDR3 runs from the conserved cysteine through the conserved F or W. The D gene is left open where the match is weak. The size of a clone is reported for some rows only, either as once, few or many, or as a class for expanded clones.

TRBV6-6	once	TRBJ1-2	-	CASSVSGELRNYGYTF	TGTGCCAGCAGTGTTTCAGGGGAGCTTAGGAACTATGGCTACACCTTC
TRBV13	few	TRBJ2-7	-	CASSAYRVPPYEQYF	TGTGCCAGCAGCGCCTACCGGGTACCCCCATACGAGCAGTACTTC
TRBV6-5	few	TRBJ2-3	-	CASSYSQPDTQYF	TGTGCCAGCAGTTACTCACAACCCGATACGCAGTATTTT
TRBV5-6	-	TRBJ2-2	TRBD1	CASSHQGARWAGELFF	TGTGCCAGCAGCCACCAGGGGGCGCGATGGGCCGGGGAGCTGTTTTTT
TRBV4-1	once	TRBJ2-7	TRBD1	CASSQTTGGSYEQYF	TGCGCCAGCAGCCAAACGACAGGGGGGTCCTACGAGCAGTACTTC
TRBV9	-	TRBJ2-7	TRBD1	CASSVGTGPYEQYF	TGTGCCAGCAGCGTCGGGACAGGACCCTACGAGCAGTACTTC
TRBV6-6	-	TRBJ1-2	-	CASSSTTTVGYTF	TGTGCCAGCAGTTCAACTACGACGGTCGGCTACACCTTC
TRBV29-1	-	TRBJ2-7	TRBD2	CSVRGGGGADEQYF	TGCAGCGTCCGCGGGGGCGGGGGGGCCGACGAGCAGTACTTC
TRBV19	-	TRBJ2-5	-	CASKVGGPQETQYF	TGTGCCAGTAAGGTGGGGGGACCACAAGAGACCCAGTACTTC
TRBV10-2	once	TRBJ2-5	TRBD2	CASKVAGAQETQYF	TGCGCCAGCAAGGTAGCGGGGGCCCAAGAGACCCAGTACTTC
TRBV6-5	-	TRBJ1-1	-	CASSYRSRGRGTEAFF	TGTGCCAGCAGTTATAGGTCCAGGGGCAGGGGCACTGAAGCTTTCTTT
TRBV28	-	TRBJ2-7	-	CASTDTPGGYEQYF	TGTGCCAGCACTGACACGCCAGGTGGCTACGAGCAGTACTTC
TRBV30	-	TRBJ2-3	-	CAWRTGWSDTQYF	TGTGCCTGGAGGACAGGTTGGTCAGATACGCAGTATTTT